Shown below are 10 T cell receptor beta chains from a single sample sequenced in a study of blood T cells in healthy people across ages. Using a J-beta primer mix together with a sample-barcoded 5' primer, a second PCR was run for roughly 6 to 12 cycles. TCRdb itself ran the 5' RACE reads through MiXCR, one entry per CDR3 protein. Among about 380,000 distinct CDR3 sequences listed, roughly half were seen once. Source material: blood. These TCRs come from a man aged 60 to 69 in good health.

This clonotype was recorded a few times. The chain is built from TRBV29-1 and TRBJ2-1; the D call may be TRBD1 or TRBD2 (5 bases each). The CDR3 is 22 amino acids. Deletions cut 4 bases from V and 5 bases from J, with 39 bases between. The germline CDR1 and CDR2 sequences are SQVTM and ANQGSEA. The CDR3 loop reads CSVGDSYGYTSVRGPLDNEQFF. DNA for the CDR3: TGCAGCGTTGGAGACAGCTATGGCTACACCTCGGTTCGGGGACCACTCGACAATGAGCAGTTCTTC.

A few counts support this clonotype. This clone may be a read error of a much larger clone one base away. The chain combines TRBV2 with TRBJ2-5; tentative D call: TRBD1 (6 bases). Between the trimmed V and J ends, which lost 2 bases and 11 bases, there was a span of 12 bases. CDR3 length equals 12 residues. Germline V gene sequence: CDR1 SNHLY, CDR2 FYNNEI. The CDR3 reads CASSETGSEQYF. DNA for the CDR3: TGTGCCAGCAGTGAAACAGGGTCTGAGCAGTACTTC.

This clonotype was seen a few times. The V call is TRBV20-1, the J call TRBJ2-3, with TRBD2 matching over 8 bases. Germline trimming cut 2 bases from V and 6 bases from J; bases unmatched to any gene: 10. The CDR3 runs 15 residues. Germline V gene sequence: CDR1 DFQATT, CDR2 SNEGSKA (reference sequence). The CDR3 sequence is CSARSGTSWGDTQYF. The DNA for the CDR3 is TGCAGTGCTAGATCCGGGACTAGTTGGGGCGATACGCAGTATTTT.

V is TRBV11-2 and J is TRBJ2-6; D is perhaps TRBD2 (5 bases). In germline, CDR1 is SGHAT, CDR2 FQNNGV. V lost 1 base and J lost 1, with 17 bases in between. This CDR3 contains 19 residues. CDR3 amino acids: CASSLVQGSKSSGANVLTF. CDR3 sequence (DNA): TGTGCCAGCAGCTTAGTCCAAGGGAGTAAATCTTCTGGGGCCAACGTCCTGACTTTC.

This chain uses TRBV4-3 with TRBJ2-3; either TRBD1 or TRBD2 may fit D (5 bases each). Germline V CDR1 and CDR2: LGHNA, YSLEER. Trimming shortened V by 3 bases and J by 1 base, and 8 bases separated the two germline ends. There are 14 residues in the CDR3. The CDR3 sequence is CASSHRGGTDTQYF. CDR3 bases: TGCGCCAGCAGCCACCGAGGGGGCACAGATACGCAGTATTTT.

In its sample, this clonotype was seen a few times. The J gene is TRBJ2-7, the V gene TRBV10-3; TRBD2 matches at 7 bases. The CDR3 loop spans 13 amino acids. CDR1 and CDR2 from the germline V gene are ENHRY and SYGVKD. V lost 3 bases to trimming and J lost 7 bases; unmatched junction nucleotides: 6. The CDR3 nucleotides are TGTGCCATCAGTGACAGGGAGGGAGGGGAGCAGTACTTC. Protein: CAISDREGGEQYF.

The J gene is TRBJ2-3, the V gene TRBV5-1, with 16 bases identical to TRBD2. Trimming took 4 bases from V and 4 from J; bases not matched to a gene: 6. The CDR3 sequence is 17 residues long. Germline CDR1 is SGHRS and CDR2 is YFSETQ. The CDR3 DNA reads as TGCGCCAGCAGCCCCCCGGGACTAGCGGGAGGGGCAGATACGCAGTATTTT. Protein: CASSPPGLAGGADTQYF.

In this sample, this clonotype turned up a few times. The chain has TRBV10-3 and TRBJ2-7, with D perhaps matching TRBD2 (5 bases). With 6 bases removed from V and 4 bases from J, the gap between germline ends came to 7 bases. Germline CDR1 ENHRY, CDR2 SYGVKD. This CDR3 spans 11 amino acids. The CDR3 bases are TGTGCCATCAGGAGGGAGTACGAGCAGTACTTC. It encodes CAIRREYEQYF.

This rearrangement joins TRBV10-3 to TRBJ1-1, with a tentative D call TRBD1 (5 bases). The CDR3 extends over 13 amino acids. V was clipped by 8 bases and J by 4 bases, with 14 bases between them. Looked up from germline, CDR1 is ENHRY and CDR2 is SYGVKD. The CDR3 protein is CAIGGGVSTEAFF. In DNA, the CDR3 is TGTGCCATCGGCGGGGGGGTAAGCACTGAAGCTTTCTTT.

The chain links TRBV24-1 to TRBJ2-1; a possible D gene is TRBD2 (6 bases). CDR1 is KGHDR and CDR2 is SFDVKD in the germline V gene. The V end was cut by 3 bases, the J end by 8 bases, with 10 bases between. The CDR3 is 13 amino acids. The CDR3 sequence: CATSDPPSDEQFF. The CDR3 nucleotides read TGTGCCACCAGTGATCCCCCTAGCGATGAGCAGTTCTTC.